This T cell receptor (beta chain) was obtained from a study of blood T cell repertoires in COVID-19. In the study overall: There were acute and convalescent COVID-19 samples, and they came from the United States, Italy and Spain. In each case, the material was cDNA or gDNA derived from T cells, B-cell-depleted T cells, or PBMCs.

The germline CDR1 and CDR2 sequences are MDHEN and SYDVKM. The V segment lost 4 bases and the J segment 8 bases; nucleotides outside the gene matches: 12. The CDR3 length is 16 residues. Source study methods: Amplified reference gene primers provided the basis for estimating nucleated cell counts. This table comes from immunoSEQ multiplex PCR, and its TCRdb copy is limited to in-frame clones, with some not included. V and J calls plus clone size are reproduced from that table; the DNA served to infer D and trimming. The data hold 62,000 or so clones, with about three quarters observed a single time. This clone was counted a single time.

This sequence was found in a human donor in a cohort sampled during active COVID-19. The V and J genes are TRBV28 and TRBJ2-2; 8 bases fit TRBD2. Sequenced sample: peripheral blood. CDR3 sequence: CASSSPFRGGRGELFF. CDR3 nucleotide sequence: TGTGCCAGCAGTTCCCCATTCCGGGGGGGCAGAGGGGAGCTGTTTTTT. Full variable domain (remainder filled in from reference TRBV28 and TRBJ2-2): DVKVTQSSRYLVKRTGEKVFLECVQDMDHENMFWYRQDPGLGLRLIYFSYDVKMKEKGDIPEGYSVSREKKERFSLILESASTNQTSMYLCASSSPFRGGRGELFFGEGSRLTVL.